This T cell receptor beta chain originates from a study of blood T cell repertoires in COVID-19. Looking at the study overall: COVID-19 samples, acute and convalescent, were from the United States, Italy and Spain.

A single count supports this clone. Clones were sequenced by immunoSEQ multiplex PCR, and TCRdb holds only the in-frame ones, with some missing. The repertoire holds around 60,000 clones, with about 75% as singletons. Input material: peripheral blood. This clonotype was obtained from a human donor in a cohort sampled during active COVID-19.

The CDR3 loop is CASSTSGRQYEQYF. CDR3 in DNA: TGCGCCAGCAGCACAAGCGGGAGGCAATACGAGCAGTACTTC. This chain links TRBV5-1 with TRBJ2-7; TRBD2 matches 9 bases. V was pared by 4 bases and J by 4 bases, with 6 bases of the junction left unmatched. Germline CDR1 is SGHRS and CDR2 is YFSETQ. This CDR3 has 14 amino acids.